These 23 T cell receptor beta chains share one sample of origin, sequenced in a study of blood T cell repertoires in COVID-19. The protocol was immunoSEQ multiplex PCR, while the TCRdb copy is restricted to in-frame clones and leaves out a portion. The table has hundreds of thousands of clones, about nine tenths seen once. The sequenced sample consisted of PBMCs or T cells enriched from blood (not recorded which). All receptors come from a woman younger than 35 who had recovered from COVID-19.

This CDR3 reads CASSLGGTNEKLFF. For the CDR3, the DNA is TGTGCCAGCAGTTTAGGGGGGACTAATGAAAAACTGTTTTTT. The V and J genes are TRBV28 and TRBJ1-4; perhaps TRBD1 as D (5 bases). Trimming shortened V by 2 bases and J by 2 bases, and 6 bases separated the two germline ends. The CDR3 is 14 amino acids. Germline V gene data show CDR1 as MDHEN and CDR2 as SYDVKM.

The J gene is TRBJ1-2, the V gene TRBV4-1, with unresolved D. The germline V gene has CDR1 MGHRA and CDR2 YSYEKL. V gave up 4 bases and J gave up 6 bases, with 21 bases separating them. The CDR3 consists of 16 residues. CDR3 sequence (DNA): TGCGCCAGCAGCCCCGCTCCGCAAGAGAGGGCGCATGGCTACACCTTC. This codes for CASSPAPQERAHGYTF.

This clone is a singleton in its sample. The V gene is TRBV19, the J gene TRBJ1-1; 9 positions match TRBD1. Trimming took 5 bases from V and 1 from J; bases not matched to a gene: 5. CDR1 LNHDA and CDR2 SQIVND come from the germline V gene (reference sequence). The CDR3 extends over 15 amino acids. The CDR3 sequence: CASSDRGGPNTEAFF. The CDR3 DNA is TGTGCCAGTAGTGACAGGGGGGGACCGAACACTGAAGCTTTCTTT.

This chain joins TRBV10-3 and TRBJ2-5; the D gene is possibly TRBD1 (6 bases). V lost 3 bases and J lost 5, with 13 bases in between. This CDR3 region has 14 residues. Per the germline V gene, CDR1 is ENHRY and CDR2 is SYGVKD. CDR3 in amino acids: CAISDSGVRETQYF. In DNA, the CDR3 is TGTGCCATCAGTGATTCAGGGGTTCGGGAGACCCAGTACTTC.

Here the CDR3 reads CASSMVRDSLNTGELFF. The CDR3 nucleotides read TGTGCCAGTAGTATGGTCCGGGACTCCTTGAACACCGGGGAGCTGTTTTTT. The rearrangement joins TRBV19 to TRBJ2-2; possible D gene TRBD2, 6 bases. Germline CDR1 is LNHDA and CDR2 is SQIVND (reference sequence). The CDR3 runs 17 residues. Trimming stripped 3 bases from V and 1 base from J, with 15 bases between.

The V and J genes are TRBV15 and TRBJ2-7; a possible D gene is TRBD1 (5 bases). CDR3 length: 14 residues. V shed 1 base and J shed 1 base, with 8 bases lying between them. Germline V CDR1 and CDR2: LNHNV, YYDKDF (reference sequence). CDR3 protein: CATSRVTGSYEQYF. For the CDR3, the DNA is TGTGCCACCAGCAGAGTTACAGGTTCCTACGAGCAGTACTTC.

This rearrangement joins TRBV9 to TRBJ2-1; D is uncertain. Germline V gene sequence: CDR1 SGDLS, CDR2 YYNGEE. There are 14 residues in the CDR3. Trimming pared 0 bases from V and 6 bases from J, leaving 10 bases between. The CDR3 is CASSVARSSNEQFF. The CDR3 DNA sequence: TGTGCCAGCAGCGTAGCTCGGTCAAGCAATGAGCAGTTCTTC.

J is TRBJ1-1 and V is TRBV2, with 7 bases matching TRBD1. The CDR3 length is 15 residues. J was trimmed by 1 base and V by 1 base; bases with no gene match: 3. CDR1 SNHLY and CDR2 FYNNEI come from the germline V gene. The CDR3 loop reads CASSEEGAGNTEAFF. The DNA for the CDR3 is TGTGCCAGCAGTGAAGAGGGGGCAGGGAACACTGAAGCTTTCTTT.

This rearrangement joins TRBV13 to TRBJ2-7, with 8 bases matching TRBD2. The J segment lost 2 bases and the V segment lost 0 bases, leaving 0 bases of the junction unmatched. Germline V gives CDR1 PRHDT, CDR2 FYEKMQ (reference sequence). The CDR3 extends over 14 amino acids. The CDR3 protein is CASSLGGRAYEQYF. The DNA of the CDR3 is TGTGCCAGCAGCTTAGGCGGGAGGGCCTACGAGCAGTACTTC.

The chain combines TRBV10-3 with TRBJ1-3; 8 bases fit TRBD1. The CDR3 is made up of 14 amino acids. Losses at the gene ends were 5 bases for V and 4 bases for J; bases not matched to a gene: 4. Germline V CDR1 and CDR2: ENHRY, SYGVKD. The CDR3 loop reads CAISSTGAGNTIYF. The CDR3 DNA sequence: TGTGCCATCAGTTCGACAGGGGCCGGAAACACCATATATTTT.

The chain employs TRBV10-3 and TRBJ2-5; 8 bases match TRBD1. V shed 7 bases and J 3 bases; nucleotides not matched to a gene: 4. CDR1 is ENHRY, CDR2 SYGVKD, per germline. The CDR3 sequence is 13 residues long. In DNA, the CDR3 is TGTGCCATCACCCCGGACAGGGAAGAGACCCAGTACTTC. It codes for CAITPDREETQYF.

The chain has TRBV4-3 and TRBJ1-4, with unresolved D. The CDR3 consists of 15 residues. Trimming stripped 0 bases from V and 3 bases from J, with 8 bases between. CDR1 LGHNA and CDR2 YSLEER come from the germline V gene. The CDR3 sequence: CASSQDIGANEKLFF. The CDR3 region has the DNA TGCGCCAGCAGCCAAGATATAGGAGCTAATGAAAAACTGTTTTTT.

A single count supports this clone. This chain uses TRBV6-5 with TRBJ2-2, with 11 bases lining up with TRBD1. Per the germline V gene, CDR1 is MNHEY and CDR2 is SVGAGI. J lost 7 bases, V lost 6 bases, and 7 bases had no gene match. The CDR3 sequence is 15 residues long. In DNA form, the CDR3 reads TGTGCCAGCAGCCAAAGGACAGGGGGCAACGGGGAGCTGTTTTTT. Translating it yields CASSQRTGGNGELFF.

This chain links TRBV9 with TRBJ1-1; 10 bases agree with TRBD1. This CDR3 has 21 residues. V shed 4 bases, J shed 0 bases, and the junction held 21 bases outside the gene matches. Germline loops: CDR1 SGDLS, CDR2 YYNGEE. CDR3 loop: CASSLRWGQGRMGVMNTEAFF. The DNA for the CDR3 is TGTGCCAGCAGCTTGCGGTGGGGACAGGGGCGGATGGGTGTCATGAACACTGAAGCTTTCTTT.

The chain combines TRBV19 with TRBJ2-7; D unresolved. The CDR3 runs 11 residues. The V gene's germline CDR1 is LNHDA and CDR2 SQIVND (reference sequence). The V and J ends lost 7 bases and 3 bases respectively, with 7 bases between them. The CDR3: CASIEDYEQYF. For the CDR3, the DNA is TGTGCCAGTATTGAGGACTACGAGCAGTACTTC.

The J gene is TRBJ1-1, the V gene TRBV27, with a possible D match to TRBD1 (5 bases). Germline V gene sequence: CDR1 MNHEY, CDR2 SMNVEV (reference sequence). Between the trimmed V and J ends, which lost 0 bases and 1 base, there was a span of 15 bases. The CDR3 is 17 residues long. The CDR3: CASSLSPGVLQNTEAFF. DNA for the CDR3: TGTGCCAGCAGTTTATCACCGGGGGTACTACAGAACACTGAAGCTTTCTTT.

The CDR3 is CASSIFASGELFF. As DNA, the CDR3 is TGTGCCAGTAGTATTTTTGCGTCCGGGGAGCTGTTTTTT. J is TRBJ2-2 and V is TRBV19; unclear D gene. This CDR3 spans 13 amino acids. Germline V CDR1 and CDR2: LNHDA, SQIVND (reference sequence). V lost 3 bases to trimming and J lost 6 bases, with 8 bases between them. The full variable domain, completed using reference TRBV19 and TRBJ2-2, is DGGITQSPKYLFRKEGQNVTLSCEQNLNHDAMYWYRQDPGQGLRLIYYSQIVNDFQKGDIAEGYSVSREKKESFPLTVTSAQKNPTAFYLCASSIFASGELFFGEGSRLTVL.

V is TRBV30 and J is TRBJ1-1, with 8 bases aligning to TRBD1. Germline CDR1 GTSNPN, CDR2 SVGIG (reference sequence). The CDR3 spans 12 residues. The trim removed 4 bases at V and 6 bases at J, leaving 4 bases unmatched. The chain's CDR3 is CAWNRGAPEAFF. In DNA, the CDR3 is TGTGCCTGGAACAGGGGGGCCCCTGAAGCTTTCTTT.

This chain uses TRBV5-1 with TRBJ2-7, with 12 positions matching TRBD1. J gave up 4 bases and V 2 bases, and 4 bases lay outside the gene matches. This CDR3 contains 15 residues. Germline loops: CDR1 SGHRS, CDR2 YFSETQ. DNA for the CDR3: TGCGCCAGCAGCTTTGGGACAGGGGGCTCGTACGAGCAGTACTTC. This sequence encodes CASSFGTGGSYEQYF.

Note on this clone: An end of the junction differs from the germline gene, which may be a read error. The V and J genes are TRBV7-3 and TRBJ2-1, with 12 bases matching TRBD1. Germline lookup yields CDR1 SGHTA and CDR2 FQGTGA. The CDR3 runs 13 residues. The CDR3 DNA sequence: TGTGCCAGTTCCCCGGGACAGGGGGCCAATATGGTCTTC. Translation gives CASSPGQGANMVF.

V gene TRBV12-5 combines with J gene TRBJ1-1; TRBD1 matches at 7 bases. The trim removed 8 bases at V and 2 bases at J, leaving 5 bases unmatched. Per the germline V gene, CDR1 is LGHNT and CDR2 is FRNRAP. This CDR3 has 13 amino acids. The CDR3 bases are TGTGCTAGTTCCCAAGGGGGCAACACTGAAGCTTTCTTT. Residues: CASSQGGNTEAFF.

The J gene is TRBJ2-5, the V gene TRBV2; 10 bases agree with TRBD2. Germline V lookup: CDR1 SNHLY, CDR2 FYNNEI. The CDR3 spans 14 residues. V gave up 3 bases and J gave up 5 bases; unmatched junction bases: 3. DNA of the CDR3: TGTGCCAGCAGTGACGGGACTAGCGCCGAGACCCAGTACTTC. It specifies CASSDGTSAETQYF.

This chain links TRBV7-9 with TRBJ2-3; D remains ambiguous. The V end was cut by 3 bases, the J end by 1 base, with 8 bases between. Looked up from germline, CDR1 is SEHNR and CDR2 is FQNEAQ (reference sequence). This CDR3 has 14 amino acids. This CDR3 is CASSFSPGTDTQYF. For the CDR3, the DNA is TGTGCCAGCAGCTTCAGTCCAGGCACAGATACGCAGTATTTT.